This T cell receptor beta chain was obtained from a study of OX40 agonist ivuxolimab in advanced cancers. Study as a whole: The drug used for patients, ivuxolimab, was an agonistic anti-OX40 (CD134) antibody. Study-wide results and limits: CD4+ and CD8+ T cells in blood underwent clonal expansion by week 6 at 0.1 to 3.0 mg/kg. On average, CD8+ T cells showed a greater number of expanded clones than CD4+.

In this sample, this clone turned up a few times. Its antigen is as yet unknown. Clones were sequenced by immunoSEQ multiplex PCR, and TCRdb holds only the in-frame ones, with some missing. The table shows tens of thousands of clones, with approximately 91% occurring only once. Cycle 7 day 1, cycle 4 day 1, and baseline were the timepoints at which blood was sampled. The source is an adult with an advanced solid tumor such as melanoma, head and neck, liver or kidney cancer. The sequences come from CD4+ or CD8+ T cells sorted from blood, collected in a trial of the OX40 agonist ivuxolimab.

The CDR3 sequence is CASSPRDAIATDTQYF. For the CDR3, the DNA is TGTGCCAGCAGCCCACGGGACGCCATCGCGACAGATACGCAGTATTTT. The chain links TRBV14 to TRBJ2-3; D possibly matches TRBD1 or TRBD2 (5 bases each). Germline CDR1 reads SGHDN; CDR2 reads FVKESK. The CDR3 has 16 amino acids. V was shortened by 4 bases and J by 3 bases, with 17 bases between the two germline ends.